This T cell receptor beta chain comes out of a study of T-cell memory formation after mild COVID-19. As for the study in general: The two donors had largely donor-specific TCR clusters. Study-wide points: Clones that contracted clustered mainly in CM and EM if CD4+ and in EMRA if CD8+.

This clonotype showed up just a few times. Its specificity is not known. CDR3 size: 17 residues. Germline lookup yields CDR1 SGDLS and CDR2 YYNGEE. J was trimmed by 5 bases and V by 3 bases; bases with no gene match: 7. TCRdb ran MiXCR on the 5' RACE reads and lists one entry per CDR3 protein. This table has some 190,000 distinct CDR3 sequences, 18% appearing once. The receptor was isolated from an adult woman who had mild COVID-19 (a few samples of this study predate the infection). Cell type and time point are not known. Specimen: PBMCs or a T cell subset sorted from them (not recorded which). V and J are TRBV9 and TRBJ2-1; 14 bases are a match to TRBD2. CDR3 residues: CASSARLAGGWNNEQFF. For the CDR3, the DNA is TGTGCCAGCAGCGCTAGACTAGCGGGGGGGTGGAACAATGAGCAGTTCTTC.